A single sample gave rise to the 10 T cell receptor beta chains below, sequenced in a study of T cell repertoires in cytomegalovirus infection. TCRdb ran MiXCR on the reads and lists one entry per CDR3 protein. In the table there are 600,000 to 800,000 distinct CDR3 sequences, 24% of which are singletons. The specimen sequenced was CD8+ T cells from PBMCs. Receptors originate from a human donor in good health (CMV status not recorded). Some clones in this sample may be carry-over from other donors' samples.

This clonotype was recorded many times. The CDR3 coding sequence is TGTGCCAGCAGCCTGGGACAGTCCCTAAGAGAGACCCAGTACTTC. Protein product: CASSLGQSLRETQYF. The rearrangement joins TRBV7-6 to TRBJ2-5, with 7 positions matching TRBD1. The V and J ends lost 5 bases and 4 bases, in that order; junction bases with no gene match: 10. This CDR3 comprises 15 residues. Germline CDR1 reads SGHVS; CDR2 reads FNYEAQ.

On this clonotype: A much larger clone is a single base away; this may be a read error. This chain connects TRBV11-2 to TRBJ2-1, with 11 bases matching TRBD2. V shed 1 base and J 2 bases; nucleotides not matched to a gene: 1. The CDR3 covers 16 residues. CDR1 and CDR2 (germline): SGHAT, FQNNGV. The CDR3 region is CASSLVTSGAYNEQFF. The CDR3 DNA reads as TGTGCCAGCAGCTTAGTGACTAGCGGGGCCTACAATGAGCAGTTCTTC.

This clonotype was seen only a few times. The chain employs TRBV25-1 and TRBJ2-2, with a tentative D call TRBD1 (5 bases). CDR3 length: 17 amino acids. Trimming took 0 bases from V and 4 from J, leaving 15 bases between them. Germline loops: CDR1 MGHDK, CDR2 SYGVNS. The CDR3 reads CASSEYFQGEVTGELFF. The CDR3 nucleotides read TGTGCCAGCAGTGAATATTTCCAGGGTGAAGTCACCGGGGAGCTGTTTTTT.

In its sample, this clonotype was seen many times. The V gene is TRBV7-2, the J gene TRBJ2-2; D gene unclear. The CDR3 has 15 amino acids. CDR1 is SGHTA and CDR2 is FQGNSA in the germline V gene. V was pared by 4 bases and J by 0 bases, with 9 bases between. CDR3 DNA sequence: TGTGCCAGCAGCTCTAGAGATACGAACACCGGGGAGCTGTTTTTT. Amino acid sequence: CASSSRDTNTGELFF. The complete variable domain, with remaining parts taken from reference TRBV7-2 and TRBJ2-2, reads GAGVSQSPSNKVTEKGKDVELRCDPISGHTALYWYRQSLGQGLEFLIYFQGNSAPDKSGLPSDRFSAERTGGSVSTLTIQRTQQEDSAVYLCASSSRDTNTGELFFGEGSRLTVL.

This clonotype was observed a few times. This sequence joins TRBV7-9 and TRBJ1-2; no reliable D call. The germline V gene encodes CDR1 SEHNR and CDR2 FQNEAQ (reference sequence). CDR3 length: 14 residues. Trimming removed 4 bases at V and 5 bases at J, with 14 bases between. The CDR3, as DNA: TGTGCCAGCAGCTCACCCTGGACTGATTATGGCTACACCTTC. Translated: CASSSPWTDYGYTF.

This clonotype appeared many times. V is TRBV11-1 and J is TRBJ2-1, with TRBD2 matching over 9 bases. The germline V gene encodes CDR1 SGHAT and CDR2 FQDESV (reference sequence). V shed 5 bases, J shed 4 bases, and the junction held 6 bases outside the gene matches. The CDR3 has 15 amino acids. In DNA, the CDR3 is TGTGCCAGCAGCCCGAGCGGGGGGTATTACAATGAGCAGTTCTTC. Translated, it gives CASSPSGGYYNEQFF.

The gene calls are TRBV6-5 and TRBJ2-1; the D gene is possibly TRBD1 (6 bases). CDR3 size: 15 residues. The germline V gene has CDR1 MNHEY and CDR2 SVGAGI. Trimming stripped 5 bases from V and 0 bases from J, with 11 bases between. The CDR3: CASSRQVSSYNEQFF. CDR3 bases: TGTGCCAGCAGTCGACAGGTGAGCTCCTACAATGAGCAGTTCTTC.

This chain uses TRBV20-1 with TRBJ2-7; no clear D. Germline CDR1 is DFQATT and CDR2 is SNEGSKA (reference sequence). The CDR3 extends over 14 amino acids. V shed 0 bases and J shed 3 bases, with 12 bases lying between them. CDR3 nucleotide sequence: TGCAGTGCTAGAGAAGAGCCTGTATACTACGAGCAGTACTTC. Protein: CSAREEPVYYEQYF.

A few counts support this clonotype. The V and J genes are TRBV19 and TRBJ1-2; tentative D call: TRBD1 (6 bases). This CDR3 contains 13 residues. Germline V CDR1 and CDR2: LNHDA, SQIVND (reference sequence). The germline V and J ends were trimmed by 1 base and 8 bases, with 11 bases remaining between them. In DNA form, the CDR3 reads TGTGCCAGTAGTATAGCAGGGGCCGGCGGCTACACCTTC. It encodes CASSIAGAGGYTF.

V usage is TRBV28 and J usage is TRBJ1-2; D unresolved. Germline-derived CDR1 and CDR2 are MDHEN and SYDVKM. V lost 6 bases to trimming and J lost 2 bases, with 16 bases between them. This CDR3 region has 15 residues. The CDR3 DNA reads TGTGCCAGCAGCTCCCTCCTAGGAGGGAACTATGGCTACACCTTC. Translation gives CASSSLLGGNYGYTF.